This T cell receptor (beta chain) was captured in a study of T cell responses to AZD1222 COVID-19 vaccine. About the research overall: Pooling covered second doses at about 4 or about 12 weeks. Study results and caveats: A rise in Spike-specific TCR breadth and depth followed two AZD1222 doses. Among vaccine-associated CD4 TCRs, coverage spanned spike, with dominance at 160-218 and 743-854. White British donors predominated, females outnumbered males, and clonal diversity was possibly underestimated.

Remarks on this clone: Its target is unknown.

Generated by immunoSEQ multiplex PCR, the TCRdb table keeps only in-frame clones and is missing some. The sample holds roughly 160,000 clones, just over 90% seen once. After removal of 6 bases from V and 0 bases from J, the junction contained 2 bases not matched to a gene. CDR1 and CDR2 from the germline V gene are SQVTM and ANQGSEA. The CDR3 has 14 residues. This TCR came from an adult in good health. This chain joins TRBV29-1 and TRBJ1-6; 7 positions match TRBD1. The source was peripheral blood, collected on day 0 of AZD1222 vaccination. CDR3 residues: CSVRQGSYNSPLHF. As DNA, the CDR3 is TGCAGCGTCCGACAGGGCTCCTATAATTCACCCCTCCACTTT.